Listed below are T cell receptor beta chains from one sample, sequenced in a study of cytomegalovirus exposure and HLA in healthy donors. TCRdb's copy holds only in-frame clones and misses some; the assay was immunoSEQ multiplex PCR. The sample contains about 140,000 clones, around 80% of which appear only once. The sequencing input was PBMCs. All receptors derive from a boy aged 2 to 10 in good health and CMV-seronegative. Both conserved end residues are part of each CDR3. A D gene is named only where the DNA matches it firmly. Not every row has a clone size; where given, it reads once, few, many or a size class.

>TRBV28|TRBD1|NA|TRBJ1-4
TGTGCCAGCACCCAACCGGACAGGGGAAAACTGTTTTTT
CASTQPDRGKLFF
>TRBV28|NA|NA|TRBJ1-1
TGTGCCAGCACCCAGGGGCGGAAGAACACTGAAGCTTTCTTT
CASTQGRKNTEAFF
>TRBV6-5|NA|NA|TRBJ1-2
TGTGCCACCTCGCCTACGGGCTATGGCTACACCTTC
CATSPTGYGYTF
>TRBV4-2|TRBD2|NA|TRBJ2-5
TGTGCCAGCAGCCTCGGGGGGGCCCAAGAGACCCAGTACTTC
CASSLGGAQETQYF
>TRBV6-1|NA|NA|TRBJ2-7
TGTGCCACCCAGGGTCCTTATGGGAACGAGCAGTACTTC
CATQGPYGNEQYF
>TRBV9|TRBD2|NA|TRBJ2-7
TGTGCCAGCAGCCCTCGGACTAGCGGGAGTGGGGTCTACGAGCAGTACTTC
CASSPRTSGSGVYEQYF
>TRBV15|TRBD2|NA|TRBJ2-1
TGTGCCACCAGCAGAGTAGCGGGCCCGGCCGATGAGCAGTTCTTC
CATSRVAGPADEQFF
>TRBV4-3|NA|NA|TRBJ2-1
TGCGCCAGCAGCCCCAAACTAGCTTACAATGAGCAGTTCTTC
CASSPKLAYNEQFF
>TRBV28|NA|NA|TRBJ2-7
TGTGCCAGCAGTTCGACCCCGAACCGGGTTTACGAGCAGTACTTC
CASSSTPNRVYEQYF
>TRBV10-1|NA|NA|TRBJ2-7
TGCGCCAGCAGTGCCCATGGGTTTGGGAGCTCCTACGAGCAGTACTTC
CASSAHGFGSSYEQYF
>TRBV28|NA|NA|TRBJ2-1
TGTGCCAGCAGTTTTGGGGTCCTCGGGGAGCACAGCTCCTACAATGAGCAGTTCTTC
CASSFGVLGEHSSYNEQFF
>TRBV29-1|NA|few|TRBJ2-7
TGCAGCGTTGAACCCAGGTCAGCAGGGGCCCACGAGCAGTACTTC
CSVEPRSAGAHEQYF
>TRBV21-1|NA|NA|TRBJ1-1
TGTGCCAGCAGCGCAGGGGTGGTCCCTGAAGCTTTCTTT
CASSAGVVPEAFF
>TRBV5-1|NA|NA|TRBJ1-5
TGCGCCAGCAGCATGGGTCGTGGGGGCGCGGAGCCCCAGCATTTT
CASSMGRGGAEPQHF
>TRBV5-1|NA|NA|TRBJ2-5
TGCGCCAGCAGCCTGGACAGCCGAGAGACCCAGTACTTC
CASSLDSRETQYF
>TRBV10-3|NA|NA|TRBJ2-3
TGTGCCATTTACCGCGATTCCGCAGATACGCAGTATTTT
CAIYRDSADTQYF
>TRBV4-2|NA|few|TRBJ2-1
TGTGCCAGCAGCGGAGCCGGTAGAACGGTGGCGGTCGATGAGCAGTTCTTC
CASSGAGRTVAVDEQFF
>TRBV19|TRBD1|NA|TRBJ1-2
TGTGCCAGTAATACCGGACAGGGGGCCGTGGGCTATGGCTACACCTTC
CASNTGQGAVGYGYTF
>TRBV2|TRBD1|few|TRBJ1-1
TGTGGATCGGGACAGCTGAACACTGAAGCTTTCTTT
CGSGQLNTEAFF
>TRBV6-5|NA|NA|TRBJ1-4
TGTGCCAGCAGTTACAGGGGCTCCCTAGAAAAACTGTTTTTT
CASSYRGSLEKLFF
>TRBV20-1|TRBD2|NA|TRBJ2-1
TGCAGTGCTGCGATAGCGGGAGAGCAGTTCTTC
CSAAIAGEQFF
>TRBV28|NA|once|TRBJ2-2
TGTGCCAGCAGTCCGATTACTAGGGCGGCCGGGGAGCTGTTTTTT
CASSPITRAAGELFF
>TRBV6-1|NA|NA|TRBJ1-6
TGTGCCAGCAGTGAAGCCGGCAGGTCTAATTCACCCCTCCACTTT
CASSEAGRSNSPLHF
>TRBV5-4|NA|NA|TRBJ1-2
TGTGCCAGCAGCTCCGCCCAGGGCTATGGCTACACCTTC
CASSSAQGYGYTF
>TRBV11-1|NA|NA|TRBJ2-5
TGTGCCAGCAGCTCCACGTTTGGAAGCGGAGAGACCCAGTACTTC
CASSSTFGSGETQYF
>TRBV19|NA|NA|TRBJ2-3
TGTGCCAGTAGTACTACTCGAGCTACGCAGTATTTT
CASSTTRATQYF
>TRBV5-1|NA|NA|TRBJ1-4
TGCGCCAGCAGCTTGGTGGCAGGGCCGAATGAAAAACTGTTTTTT
CASSLVAGPNEKLFF
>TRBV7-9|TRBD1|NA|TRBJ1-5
TGTTCCAGCAGCTTCGCAAAAGGACAGGGTCGCAATCAGCCCCAGCATTTT
CSSSFAKGQGRNQPQHF
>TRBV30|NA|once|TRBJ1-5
TGTGCCTGGAGTGGGGGGGACGATCAGCCCCAGCATTTT
CAWSGGDDQPQHF
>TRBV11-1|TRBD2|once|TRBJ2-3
TGTGCCAGCAGCTTTCGAGGGGTAGCGGGACCTAGCACAGATACGCAGTATTTT
CASSFRGVAGPSTDTQYF
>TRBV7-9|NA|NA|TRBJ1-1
TGTGCCAGCAGCTTTTCGGACATAAAGAACACTGAAGCTTTCTTT
CASSFSDIKNTEAFF
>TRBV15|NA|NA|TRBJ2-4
TGTGCCACCAGCAGATATCGACAGACTTTACTAGCCAAAAACATTCAGTACTTC
CATSRYRQTLLAKNIQYF
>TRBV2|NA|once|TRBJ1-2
TGTGCCAGCAGTGAACAGGGGAGGGATGGCTACACCTTC
CASSEQGRDGYTF